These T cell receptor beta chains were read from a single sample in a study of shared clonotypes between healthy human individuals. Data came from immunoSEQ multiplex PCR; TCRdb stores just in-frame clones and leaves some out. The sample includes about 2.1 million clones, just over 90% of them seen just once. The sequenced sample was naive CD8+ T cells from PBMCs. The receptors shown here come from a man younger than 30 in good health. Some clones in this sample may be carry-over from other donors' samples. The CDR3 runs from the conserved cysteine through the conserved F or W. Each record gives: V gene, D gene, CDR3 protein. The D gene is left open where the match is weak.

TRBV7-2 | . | CASSPSLDYEQYF
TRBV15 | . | CATSRDRVGAGELFF
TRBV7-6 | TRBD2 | CASSYAGGGVGNEQFF
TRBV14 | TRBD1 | CASSQGDRTKLPYGYTF
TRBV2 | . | CASSEAPGGPNYGYTF
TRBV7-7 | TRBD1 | CASSLGGGRDTGELFF
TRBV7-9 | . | CASSLGPSSHNEQFF
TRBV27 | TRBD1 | CASSLKGQGLYYEQYF
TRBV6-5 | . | CASSFSGETQYF
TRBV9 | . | CASSVSGTLNTGELFF
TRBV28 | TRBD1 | CASSFPGTDQEKLFF
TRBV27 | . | CASSLSGAARRETQYF